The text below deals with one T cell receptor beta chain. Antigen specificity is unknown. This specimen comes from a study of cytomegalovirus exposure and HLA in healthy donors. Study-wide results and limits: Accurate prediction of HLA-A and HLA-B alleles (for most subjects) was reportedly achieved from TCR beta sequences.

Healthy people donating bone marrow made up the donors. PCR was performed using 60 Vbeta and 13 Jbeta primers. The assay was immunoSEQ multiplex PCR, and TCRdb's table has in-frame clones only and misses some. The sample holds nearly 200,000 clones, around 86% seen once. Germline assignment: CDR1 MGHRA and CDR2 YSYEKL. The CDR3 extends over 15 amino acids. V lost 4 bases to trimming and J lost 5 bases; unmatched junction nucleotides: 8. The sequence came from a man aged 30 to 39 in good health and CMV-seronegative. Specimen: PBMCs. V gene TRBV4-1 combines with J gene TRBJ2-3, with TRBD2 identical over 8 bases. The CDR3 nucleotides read TGCGCCAGCAGCCTTCGGGGGGGCCGGGAAGATACGCAGTATTTT. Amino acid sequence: CASSLRGGREDTQYF.